This T cell receptor beta chain was profiled in a study of OX40 agonist ivuxolimab in advanced cancers. Study observations and caveats: Blood T cells, both CD4+ and CD8+, expanded clonally by week 6 at 0.1 to 3.0 mg/kg. Still undetermined is the antigen specificity of the expanded peripheral T cells.

Data came from immunoSEQ multiplex PCR; TCRdb stores just in-frame clones and leaves some out. Of tens of thousands of clones listed, roughly 90% are singletons. A remark on this clone: No antigen is known for it.

The trim removed 3 bases at V and 5 bases at J, leaving 11 bases unmatched. The CDR3 is 17 amino acids. CDR1 and CDR2 (germline): SEHNR, FQNEAQ (reference sequence). The source was CD4+ or CD8+ T cells sorted from blood, collected in a trial of the OX40 agonist ivuxolimab. The chain employs TRBV7-9 and TRBJ2-7; 12 positions agree with TRBD1. The origin of this receptor is an adult with an advanced solid tumor such as melanoma, head and neck, liver or kidney cancer. The CDR3 coding sequence is TGTGCCAGCAGCTTCTACCGGGGACAGGGGGCAACCAACGAGCAGTACTTC. As protein: CASSFYRGQGATNEQYF.